A selection of T cell receptor beta chains follows, all from one sample in a study of cytomegalovirus exposure and HLA in healthy donors. Libraries were prepared by immunoSEQ multiplex PCR; TCRdb keeps only in-frame clonotypes and omits some of them. Of around 120,000 clones in the sample, 60% to 85% are singletons; the top ten hold around 5.1%. The sequenced sample was PBMCs. The origin of the receptors is a female donor in good health and CMV-seropositive. The CDR3 runs from the conserved cysteine through the conserved F or W.

cdr3_length	v_call	j_call	cdr3_aa
16	TRBV7-6	TRBJ1-5	CASSLGPTRGNQPQHF
14	TRBV25-1	TRBJ1-2	CASSKPGQNYGYTF
14	TRBV5-1	TRBJ2-7	CASTSQGAKSEQYF
15	TRBV30	TRBJ2-2	CAWIRLAANTGELFF
16	TRBV7-2	TRBJ2-7	CASSLGGTGGKHEQYF
11	TRBV20-1	TRBJ1-1	CSAGGTPSAFF
15	TRBV5-6	TRBJ2-7	CASSSLNRGFYEQYF
16	TRBV7-2	TRBJ2-7	CASSPEGQGGVYEQYF
15	TRBV7-3	TRBJ2-3	CASSQASGTRDTQYF
18	TRBV30	TRBJ2-5	CAWSVRKIRSAGGWTQYF
17	TRBV19	TRBJ2-2	CASSIEVLAFNTGELFF
14	TRBV28	TRBJ2-7	CASNGSEGEDEQYF
15	TRBV7-9	TRBJ2-2	CARGEGTRNTGELFF
15	TRBV2	TRBJ2-3	CASRTSGLSTDTQYF
13	TRBV28	TRBJ2-7	CASSSPDSREQYF
15	TRBV27	TRBJ1-1	CASSYNTGRDTEAFF
16	TRBV10-3	TRBJ2-1	CAISVWTSGTRDEQFF
14	TRBV9	TRBJ1-4	CASSYRDSFEKLFF
12	TRBV5-1	TRBJ2-1	CASSLAYNEQFF
15	TRBV27	TRBJ2-6	CASSRGKTGANVLTF
11	TRBV6-5	TRBJ2-3	CASTNTDTQYF
13	TRBV29-1	TRBJ2-4	CSVDDGQKNIQYF
15	TRBV7-2	TRBJ2-1	CASSLSGIAGNEQFF
13	TRBV19	TRBJ1-1	CASSIDSGAGAFF
15	TRBV28	TRBJ2-7	CASNPARGNSYEQYF
13	TRBV6-1	TRBJ2-1	CATAGSLLDEQFF
14	TRBV27	TRBJ2-7	CASSLSPRGYEQYF
18	TRBV7-2	TRBJ2-2	CASSPNLLSGRRNGELFF
17	TRBV27	TRBJ1-1	CASSLQGSGTGGAEAFF
12	TRBV6-1	TRBJ2-7	CASSERDSQQYF
16	TRBV4-2	TRBJ2-5	CASSQGGSGGQETQYF
16	TRBV27	TRBJ1-3	CASSSDTGTGGNTIYF
15	TRBV5-1	TRBJ2-1	CASSPGGVSYNEQFF
13	TRBV30	TRBJ1-6	CAWRTVNNSPLHF
14	TRBV6-1	TRBJ1-5	CASSAGQLNQPQHF
14	TRBV7-9	TRBJ2-7	CASIPRDRDNEQYF
14	TRBV19	TRBJ1-1	CASSLGTGGTEAFF
10	TRBV28	TRBJ2-7	CASSSHEQYF
14	TRBV10-3	TRBJ2-1	CATTGTSGYNEQFF
12	TRBV25-1	TRBJ2-7	CASSPGAYEQYF
17	TRBV29-1	TRBJ2-7	CSVEEYSATGRNYEQYF
13	TRBV11-2	TRBJ2-2	CASRDRYTGELFF
14	TRBV6-6	TRBJ2-4	CASSLRTGGNIQYF
15	TRBV28	TRBJ1-2	CASSSHTGTGYGYTF
20	TRBV21-1	TRBJ2-3	CARSKVGQGGGGPSTDTQYF
15	TRBV30	TRBJ2-7	CAWSVSGASSYEQYF
13	TRBV7-9	TRBJ1-3	CASSLDGRNTIYF